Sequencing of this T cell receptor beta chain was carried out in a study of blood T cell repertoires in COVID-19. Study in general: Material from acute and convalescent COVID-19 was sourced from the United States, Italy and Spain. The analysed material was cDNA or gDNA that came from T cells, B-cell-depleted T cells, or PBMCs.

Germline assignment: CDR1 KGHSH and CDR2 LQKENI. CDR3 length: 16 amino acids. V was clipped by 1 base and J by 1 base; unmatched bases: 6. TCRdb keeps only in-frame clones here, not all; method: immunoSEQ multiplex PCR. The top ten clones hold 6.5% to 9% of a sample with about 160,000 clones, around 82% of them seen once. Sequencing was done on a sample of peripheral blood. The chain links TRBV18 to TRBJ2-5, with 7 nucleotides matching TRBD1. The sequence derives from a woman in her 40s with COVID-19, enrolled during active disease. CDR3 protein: CASSPLRGGPQETQYF. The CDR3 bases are TGTGCCAGCTCACCACTTCGAGGGGGCCCCCAAGAGACCCAGTACTTC. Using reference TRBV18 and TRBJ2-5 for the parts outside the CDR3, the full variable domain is NAGVMQNPRHLVRRRGQEARLRCSPMKGHSHVYWYRQLPEEGLKFMVYLQKENIIDESGMPKERFSAEFPKEGPSILRIQQVVRGDSAAYFCASSPLRGGPQETQYFGPGTRLLVL.